The 9 T cell receptor beta chains below were found in one sample sequenced in a study of control samples from healthy donors and cancer patients. Sequencing was performed with immunoSEQ multiplex PCR; in TCRdb, only in-frame clones are kept and a portion is missing. The sample lists some 120,000 clones; roughly 92% were seen once. Material for sequencing was blood. The receptor source for this set is a man younger than 40 in good health.

V and J are TRBV5-6 and TRBJ1-4, with TRBD1 identical over 9 bases. The CDR3 contains 16 residues. V shed 1 base, J shed 7 bases, and the junction held 8 bases outside the gene matches. Germline loops: CDR1 SGHDT, CDR2 YYEEEE. DNA for the CDR3: TGTGCCAGCAGCTTGCTTCAGGACAGGGGTGTTGAAAAACTGTTTTTT. Its protein product is CASSLLQDRGVEKLFF.

The CDR3 is CASSSRTLGLFF. CDR3 nucleotide sequence: TGTGCCAGCAGTTCTCGTACCTTGGGACTGTTTTTT. This chain links TRBV12-3 or TRBV12-4 with TRBJ1-4; D unresolved. The CDR3 has 12 residues. V was cut by 4 bases and J by 13 bases, with 13 bases left in between.

The chain couples TRBV4-2 to TRBJ2-7; D is possibly TRBD1 or TRBD2 (5 bases each). The germline CDR1 and CDR2 sequences are LGHNA and YNFKEQ. The V end was cut by 4 bases, the J end by 1 base, with 32 bases between. The CDR3 runs to 21 residues. The chain's CDR3 is CASSPPWGKYVASGLSYEQYV. CDR3 DNA: TGTGCCAGCAGCCCCCCCTGGGGGAAATATGTGGCCAGTGGCTTATCCTACGAGCAGTACGTC.

CDR3: CASRGTGEEETQYF. The CDR3 bases are TGCGCCAGCAGAGGGACAGGGGAGGAGGAGACCCAGTACTTC. The rearrangement joins TRBV5-1 to TRBJ2-5, with 10 bases lining up with TRBD1. The CDR3 is 14 residues long. V was pared by 5 bases and J by 5 bases, with 6 bases of the junction left unmatched. Germline-derived CDR1 and CDR2 are SGHRS and YFSETQ.

The chain has TRBV13 and TRBJ1-1, with TRBD1 matching over 12 bases. The germline CDR1 and CDR2 sequences are PRHDT and FYEKMQ (reference sequence). There are 19 residues in the CDR3. V lost 5 bases, J lost 8 bases, and 21 bases stayed unmatched. This CDR3 is CASSGRPVGTGGPIWEAFF. Written as DNA, the CDR3 is TGTGCCAGCAGCGGCCGGCCCGTCGGGACAGGGGGCCCTATATGGGAAGCTTTCTTT. Using reference TRBV13 and TRBJ1-1 for the parts outside the CDR3, the full variable domain is AAGVIQSPRHLIKEKRETATLKCYPIPRHDTVYWYQQGPGQDPQFLISFYEKMQSDKGSIPDRFSAQQFSDYHSELNMSSLELGDSALYFCASSGRPVGTGGPIWEAFFGQGTRLTVV.

The chain carries TRBV19 and TRBJ2-3, with a weak D call TRBD2 (7 bases). Germline assignment: CDR1 LNHDA and CDR2 SQIVND (reference sequence). There are 14 residues in the CDR3. Trimming took off 4 bases at V and 0 bases at J, with 8 bases between the two ends. The chain's CDR3 is CASSRGGSTDTQYF. The CDR3 DNA reads as TGTGCCAGTAGTAGGGGGGGCAGCACAGATACGCAGTATTTT.

This rearrangement joins TRBV10-1 to TRBJ2-2; D unclear. Trimming shortened V by 8 bases and J by 2 bases, and 15 bases separated the two germline ends. The CDR3 totals 15 residues. The germline V gene has CDR1 WNHNN and CDR2 SYGVQD (reference sequence). The CDR3 nucleotides are TGCGCCAGCGGAGCATCGACTGCCAACACCGGGGAGCTGTTTTTT. It is translated as CASGASTANTGELFF.

The V and J genes are TRBV27 and TRBJ1-1; TRBD1 is a possible D gene (6 bases). V was pared by 6 bases and J by 3 bases, with 11 bases between. Germline CDR1 is MNHEY and CDR2 is SMNVEV (reference sequence). This CDR3 region has 13 residues. CDR3 residues: CASSIQGHTEAFF. The CDR3 region has the DNA TGTGCCAGCAGCATACAGGGTCACACTGAAGCTTTCTTT.

The rearrangement links TRBV5-1 to TRBJ1-1; 10 bases fit TRBD1. Germline values: CDR1 SGHRS, CDR2 YFSETQ. J was trimmed by 2 bases and V by 3 bases; bases with no gene match: 4. The CDR3 has 15 amino acids. CDR3 amino acids: CASSWGTGANTEAFF. DNA for the CDR3: TGCGCCAGCAGCTGGGGGACAGGGGCAAACACTGAAGCTTTCTTT.